One sample yielded the 19 T cell receptor beta chains listed below, sequenced in a study of blood T cells in healthy people across ages. Then a second PCR, running about 6 to 11 cycles, was carried out with a sample-barcoded 5' primer and a J-beta primer mix. One entry per CDR3 protein, called by TCRdb with MiXCR from the 5' RACE reads. The sample has roughly 1.7 million distinct CDR3 sequences; 30% to 35% are singletons. The sequenced sample was blood. Receptor source: a woman between 25 and 40 years old in good health.

This clonotype came up a few times. The rearrangement links TRBV20-1 to TRBJ2-7; D gene ambiguous. Per the germline V gene, CDR1 is DFQATT and CDR2 is SNEGSKA (reference sequence). There are 12 residues in the CDR3. Trimming left V 2 bases short and J 2 bases short, with 7 bases between. The CDR3 reads CSARPIPYEQYF. Written as DNA, the CDR3 is TGCAGTGCTAGACCTATACCCTACGAGCAGTACTTC.

This clonotype was found a few times. This chain uses TRBV11-2 with TRBJ2-3; no clear D. The V end lost 2 bases, the J end lost 0 bases, and 9 bases lay between the germline ends. Germline CDR1 is SGHAT and CDR2 is FQNNGV. The CDR3 has 15 residues. The CDR3 DNA reads as TGTGCCAGCAGCTTAAACTCCATTAGCACAGATACGCAGTATTTT. Its translation: CASSLNSISTDTQYF.

The genes are TRBV5-8 and TRBJ2-5; 8 positions agree with TRBD2. Germline CDR1 is SGHTS and CDR2 is YDEGEE. Unmatched junction bases numbered 10, after V lost 3 bases and J lost 6 bases. The CDR3 totals 15 residues. The CDR3 reads CASSYGGAGRKTQYF. The CDR3 bases are TGTGCCAGCAGCTACGGGGGGGCGGGGAGGAAGACCCAGTACTTC.

Worth noting for this clonotype: A much more abundant neighbour one base away suggests this may be a read error. This chain joins TRBV4-1 and TRBJ2-1; maybe TRBD2 (5 bases). From germline, CDR1 is MGHRA and CDR2 YSYEKL. CDR3 size: 14 residues. CDR3 region: CASNQEAGNNEQFF. The CDR3 coding sequence is TGCGCCAGCAACCAAGAGGCCGGGAACAATGAGCAGTTCTTC.

With regard to this clonotype: This may stem from a read error, because a much larger clone lies one nucleotide away. J is TRBJ2-5 and V is TRBV7-9; 9 bases align to TRBD1. The CDR3 is 15 amino acids. Germline loops: CDR1 SEHNR, CDR2 FQNEAQ (reference sequence). The CDR3 DNA follows: TGTGTCAGCAGCCAAGACAGGGGGATCCAAGAGACCCAGTACTTC. This translates into CVSSQDRGIQETQYF.

The chain couples TRBV5-1 to TRBJ2-3; 8 bases are shared with TRBD1. With 0 bases clipped from V and 2 bases from J, the junction kept 2 bases outside the gene matches. The length of the CDR3 is 15 residues. In germline, CDR1 is SGHRS, CDR2 YFSETQ. The CDR3 DNA sequence: TGCGCCAGCAGCTTGGAGGACAGGGTCACAGATACGCAGTATTTT. Translation: CASSLEDRVTDTQYF.

The V gene is TRBV6-1, the J gene TRBJ1-5; D not certain. CDR3 length: 15 amino acids. Trimming cost V 6 bases and J 1 base, with 13 bases left between them. Per the germline V gene, CDR1 is MNHNS and CDR2 is SASEGT. CDR3 nucleotides: TGTGCCAGCAGCGAAACAGCTCTCAGCAATCAGCCCCAGCATTTT. Protein: CASSETALSNQPQHF.

This clonotype was observed a few times. V usage is TRBV10-3 and J usage is TRBJ2-7, with 8 bases lining up with TRBD1. Germline trimming cut 3 bases from V and 1 base from J; bases unmatched to any gene: 5. The germline CDR1 and CDR2 sequences are ENHRY and SYGVKD. The CDR3 covers 15 residues. DNA of the CDR3: TGTGCCATCAGTGATCGGGGACAGGCTTCCTACGAGCAGTACTTC. This encodes CAISDRGQASYEQYF.

Here the CDR3 DNA reads TGTGCCAGCAGTGACTCGATCGGGAGAGGGACAGATACGCAGTATTTT. Encoded protein: CASSDSIGRGTDTQYF. The genes are TRBV6-4 and TRBJ2-3; a weak D match, TRBD2 (6 bases). Germline CDR1 MRHNA, CDR2 SNTAGT. The ends were cut back, 0 bases at V and 3 bases at J, with 13 bases in the middle. The CDR3 extends over 16 amino acids.

The table lists this clonotype with a few counts. The V and J genes are TRBV20-1 and TRBJ2-1, with D perhaps matching TRBD2 (5 bases). V was cut by 3 bases and J by 8 bases, with 20 bases left in between. Per the germline V gene, CDR1 is DFQATT and CDR2 is SNEGSKA (reference sequence). The CDR3 extends over 15 amino acids. The CDR3 coding sequence is TGCAGTGCTAGCCAGGACCACTCGGGGAGATATGAGCAGTTCTTC. Protein: CSASQDHSGRYEQFF.

This clonotype occurred many times. This chain connects TRBV29-1 to TRBJ2-7; D remains ambiguous. The J call may be wrong; the DNA end is better matched by TRBJ2-5. The CDR3 length is 13 residues. Germline V CDR1 and CDR2: SQVTM, ANQGSEA. The CDR3, as DNA: TGCAGCGTTAGCGATGGGGATGGGGAGACCCAGTACTTC. This gives the protein CSVSDGDGETQYF.

This clonotype was counted ten times or more. The V and J genes are TRBV20-1 and TRBJ2-7; D possibly uses TRBD1 or TRBD2 (5 bases each). CDR3 size: 17 residues. CDR1 is DFQATT, CDR2 SNEGSKA, per germline (reference sequence). V was pared by 1 base and J by 1 base, with 20 bases between. The CDR3 region is CSARGWSGTENSYEQYF. For the CDR3, the DNA is TGCAGTGCTAGAGGGTGGAGTGGGACCGAGAATTCCTACGAGCAGTACTTC.

The genes are TRBV3-1 and TRBJ1-2, with a possible D match to TRBD1 (5 bases). The ends were cut back, 5 bases at V and 5 bases at J, with 15 bases in the middle. The CDR3 covers 14 residues. Germline V gene lookup returns CDR1 LGHDT and CDR2 YNNKEL (reference sequence). CDR3 region: CASSSGSGLYGYTF. CDR3 DNA sequence: TGTGCCAGCAGCTCAGGGTCAGGGCTGTATGGCTACACCTTC.

This chain connects TRBV7-9 to TRBJ2-7; D is possibly TRBD1 (5 bases). There are 14 residues in the CDR3. Germline-derived CDR1 and CDR2 are SEHNR and FQNEAQ (reference sequence). The V end lost 5 bases, the J end lost 1 base, and 12 bases lay between the germline ends. Here the CDR3 reads CASSRTLTSYEQYF. CDR3 in DNA: TGTGCCAGCAGCCGGACATTGACTTCCTACGAGCAGTACTTC. Looking up the rest from reference TRBV7-9 and TRBJ2-7 gives the full variable domain: DTGVSQNPRHKITKRGQNVTFRCDPISEHNRLYWYRQTLGQGPEFLTYFQNEAQLEKSRLLSDRFSAERPKGSFSTLEIQRTEQGDSAMYLCASSRTLTSYEQYFGPGTRLTVT.

V is TRBV15 and J is TRBJ2-3; tentatively, D is TRBD2 (6 bases). CDR1 and CDR2 (germline): LNHNV, YYDKDF (reference sequence). The CDR3 is 15 residues long. Trimming removed 0 bases at V and 2 bases at J, with 9 bases between. The CDR3 sequence is CATSRDGGVTDTQYF. Here the CDR3 DNA reads TGTGCCACCAGCAGAGATGGAGGGGTCACAGATACGCAGTATTTT.

The chain joins TRBV12-3 or TRBV12-4 to TRBJ1-5; D is perhaps TRBD1 (6 bases). Trimming removed 2 bases at V and 6 bases at J, with 11 bases between. The CDR3 loop spans 14 amino acids. CDR3 in amino acids: CASSLPRGGQPQHF. CDR3 DNA sequence: TGTGCCAGCAGTTTACCCAGGGGAGGTCAGCCCCAGCATTTT.

This clonotype occurred a few times. The rearrangement joins TRBV3-1 to TRBJ2-7; tentative D call: TRBD1 (5 bases). Between the trimmed V and J ends, which lost 0 bases and 3 bases, there was a span of 15 bases. This CDR3 is built from 16 residues. The V gene's germline CDR1 is LGHDT and CDR2 YNNKEL (reference sequence). CDR3 nucleotides: TGTGCCAGCAGCCAAGATCGCGGAGCTAGGGGCTACGAGCAGTACTTC. This translates into CASSQDRGARGYEQYF.

This clonotype was observed a single time. The J gene is TRBJ1-5, the V gene TRBV4-1; D is unresolved. The germline V gene has CDR1 MGHRA and CDR2 YSYEKL. There are 15 residues in the CDR3. The germline V and J ends were trimmed by 2 bases and 0 bases, with 8 bases remaining between them. This CDR3 reads CASSQYLYSNQPQHF. CDR3 DNA: TGCGCCAGCAGCCAATACCTGTATAGCAATCAGCCCCAGCATTTT.

This rearrangement joins TRBV27 to TRBJ1-1; D is undetermined. Trimming shortened V by 6 bases and J by 1 base, and 15 bases separated the two germline ends. CDR3 length equals 15 residues. Per the germline V gene, CDR1 is MNHEY and CDR2 is SMNVEV (reference sequence). The CDR3 DNA reads TGTGCCAGCAGAGCCCCGAGCGGCTGGAACACTGAAGCTTTCTTT. The encoded protein is CASRAPSGWNTEAFF.